These 27 T cell receptor beta chains came from one sample sequenced in a study of Ad26.COV2.S vaccination and SARS-CoV-2 variants. Some clones are missing from TCRdb's copy, which holds only in-frame ones; the method was immunoSEQ multiplex PCR. The table lists 400,000 to 450,000 clones, roughly 90% of them singletons. Treatment indicated: about 20 received Ad26.COV2.S at low or high dose, single or two shots; 5 received placebo; per-sample allocation not given. Day 63 after the first injection of vaccine or placebo was the sampling time. The material sequenced was peripheral blood, taken in a trial of Ad26.COV2.S vaccine versus placebo. The receptor source for this set is a person aged 18 to 65 who received the Ad26.COV2.S COVID-19 vaccine or a placebo.

On this clone itself: The same CDR3 also results from other DNA sequences found in this sample. The chain uses TRBV28 and TRBJ2-7; D is uncertain. This CDR3 has 11 residues. Between the trimmed V and J ends, which lost 7 bases and 2 bases, there was a span of 6 bases. The germline V gene encodes CDR1 MDHEN and CDR2 SYDVKM. In nucleotides, the CDR3 is TGTGCCAGCAAAGGAACCTACGAGCAGTACTTC. It encodes CASKGTYEQYF.

This chain links TRBV5-6 with TRBJ2-2; D may be TRBD2 (7 bases). The CDR3 is 16 residues long. From germline, CDR1 is SGHDT and CDR2 YYEEEE. V lost 4 bases, J lost 5 bases, and 18 bases lay in between. In nucleotides, the CDR3 is TGTGCCAGCAGCCAACTGGGGGGGCGTTGGACCGGGGAGCTGTTTTTT. Amino acids: CASSQLGGRWTGELFF.

The chain combines TRBV29-1 with TRBJ2-7; 8 bases fit TRBD1. The CDR3 covers 14 residues. CDR1 and CDR2 from the germline V gene are SQVTM and ANQGSEA. The V segment lost 2 bases and the J segment 5 bases; nucleotides outside the gene matches: 8. CDR3 amino acids: CSVEFAGGTHEQYF. In DNA, the CDR3 is TGCAGCGTTGAATTCGCAGGGGGCACCCACGAGCAGTACTTC.

V and J are TRBV21-1 and TRBJ2-6; the table's D call, TRBD2, has no DNA check behind it. TRBV21-1 is deemed a pseudogene. This CDR3 region has 17 residues. CDR3 nucleotides: TGTGCCAGCAGCAAACGGTGTGCGGGGGGTGGGAGAATTGTCCTGACTTTC. This sequence encodes CASSKRCAGGGRIVLTF.

V usage is TRBV27 and J usage is TRBJ2-4; 9 bases are a match to TRBD1. CDR1 is MNHEY, CDR2 SMNVEV, per germline (reference sequence). With 4 bases clipped from V and 9 bases from J, the junction kept 10 bases outside the gene matches. This CDR3 comprises 15 residues. The DNA of the CDR3 is TGTGCCAGCAGTTCCCCCGGGACAGGGTTGGGCATTCAGTACTTC. It encodes CASSSPGTGLGIQYF.

J is TRBJ2-3 and V is TRBV5-8, with 11 bases matching TRBD1. The V gene end was trimmed by 2 bases and the J gene end by 1 base; junction bases not matched to a gene: 6. The germline CDR1 and CDR2 sequences are SGHTS and YDEGEE. This CDR3 has 17 residues. The DNA for the CDR3 is TGTGCCAGCAGCTTAGGACAGGGGGCGCGAGGCACAGATACGCAGTATTTT. It translates to CASSLGQGARGTDTQYF.

The chain joins TRBV6-5 to TRBJ2-5; D remains ambiguous. The length of the CDR3 is 13 residues. The V end lost 2 bases, the J end lost 5 bases, and 9 bases lay between the germline ends. Germline values: CDR1 MNHEY, CDR2 SVGAGI. The CDR3 sequence is CASSYTIVETQYF. The CDR3 bases are TGTGCCAGCAGTTACACGATCGTGGAGACCCAGTACTTC.

This clone was detected once. The chain couples TRBV12-5 to TRBJ1-6; D is uncertain. With 2 bases removed from V and 15 bases from J, the gap between germline ends came to 11 bases. This CDR3 is 12 amino acids long. Germline values: CDR1 LGHNT, CDR2 FRNRAP. CDR3 in amino acids: CASGLPPWVLHF. In DNA, the CDR3 is TGTGCTAGTGGTTTGCCCCCTTGGGTCCTCCACTTT.

The gene calls are TRBV3-1 (or the pseudogene TRBV3-2) and TRBJ1-6; a weak D match, TRBD1 (5 bases). The CDR3 spans 14 residues. The germline CDR1 and CDR2 sequences are LGHDT and YNNKEL (reference sequence). V was clipped by 5 bases and J by 7 bases, with 12 bases between them. The CDR3 loop reads CASSVRGYNSPLHF. The CDR3 coding sequence is TGTGCCAGCAGCGTGAGGGGCTACAATTCACCCCTCCACTTT.

The chain uses TRBV4-3 and TRBJ2-7; 8 bases line up with TRBD1. Germline V CDR1 and CDR2: LGHNA, YSLEER. The CDR3 sequence is 18 residues long. The junction had 13 bases not matched to a gene; V was cut back by 0 bases and J by 3 bases. CDR3 nucleotide sequence: TGCGCCAGCAGCCAAGATTCTTGGGCGTTAACAGGGGGCTACGAGCAGTACTTC. As protein: CASSQDSWALTGGYEQYF.

This clone was recorded once. The chain links TRBV3-1 (or the pseudogene TRBV3-2) to TRBJ2-3, with D possibly TRBD1 on 6 matching bases. The CDR3 is 17 amino acids. Germline V gives CDR1 LGHDT, CDR2 YNNKEL (reference sequence). Trimming removed 4 bases at V and 2 bases at J, with 19 bases between. This chain's CDR3 is CASSPTGLGRITDTQYF. The CDR3 region has the DNA TGTGCCAGCAGCCCGACAGGCCTAGGGCGGATCACAGATACGCAGTATTTT.

CDR3 in DNA: TGTGCCAGCAGCTTAGCCGTCAATGAGCAGTTCTTC. Amino acid sequence: CASSLAVNEQFF. The J gene is TRBJ2-1, the V gene TRBV7-9; D uncertain. V was pared by 0 bases and J by 6 bases, with 3 bases between. This CDR3 has 12 residues. Germline lookup yields CDR1 SEHNR and CDR2 FQNEAQ (reference sequence).

About this clone: This specimen includes other DNA sequences encoding the same CDR3. This chain connects TRBV19 to TRBJ1-6; D unclear. V was shortened by 3 bases and J by 6 bases, with 3 bases between the two germline ends. In germline, CDR1 is LNHDA, CDR2 SQIVND (reference sequence). CDR3 length equals 12 residues. The DNA for the CDR3 is TGTGCCAGTAGTATCCCTAATTCACCCCTCCACTTT. This codes for CASSIPNSPLHF.

This clone has more than one count but fewer than ten. The rearrangement links TRBV7-9 to TRBJ1-5; no clear D. Germline V gene data show CDR1 as SEHNR and CDR2 as FQNEAQ (reference sequence). Trimming left V 1 base short and J 2 bases short, with 6 bases between. This CDR3 spans 14 amino acids. In DNA form, the CDR3 reads TGTGCCAGCAGCTTAGGGTTGGGCAATCAGCCCCAGCATTTT. Its protein is CASSLGLGNQPQHF.

The V call is TRBV30, the J call TRBJ2-7, with D uncertain. Germline V gives CDR1 GTSNPN, CDR2 SVGIG (reference sequence). V was pared by 6 bases and J by 7 bases, with 19 bases between. The CDR3 length is 13 residues. Written as DNA, the CDR3 is TGTGCCTGCAGTATGGTCCTCTCACGAGAGCAGTACTTC. This translates into CACSMVLSREQYF.

V is TRBV29-1 and J is TRBJ2-1; D is ambiguous. Germline CDR1 and CDR2: SQVTM and ANQGSEA. Trimming cost V 0 bases and J 6 bases, with 6 bases left between them. The CDR3 runs 12 residues. The CDR3 reads CSVEESGNEQFF. CDR3 sequence (DNA): TGCAGCGTTGAAGAATCGGGCAATGAGCAGTTCTTC.

The chain employs TRBV9 and TRBJ1-1; maybe TRBD1 (5 bases). This CDR3 is built from 15 residues. Trimming took off 5 bases at V and 3 bases at J, with 17 bases between the two ends. The germline V gene has CDR1 SGDLS and CDR2 YYNGEE. The CDR3 DNA reads as TGTGCCAGCAGGCCCGGCGTGGGGGAGTACACTGAAGCTTTCTTT. It yields the protein CASRPGVGEYTEAFF.

This chain connects TRBV5-1 to TRBJ2-1, with unresolved D. There are 15 residues in the CDR3. V lost 4 bases to trimming and J lost 8 bases, with 19 bases between them. Germline CDR1 reads SGHRS; CDR2 reads YFSETQ. Here the CDR3 reads CASSPTHSNRDEQFF. The CDR3, as DNA: TGCGCCAGCAGCCCGACTCACTCCAATCGGGATGAGCAGTTCTTC. The full variable domain, rest sourced from reference TRBV5-1 and TRBJ2-1, is KAGVTQTPRYLIKTRGQQVTLSCSPISGHRSVSWYQQTPGQGLQFLFEYFSETQRNKGNFPGRFSGRQFSNSRSEMNVSTLELGDSALYLCASSPTHSNRDEQFFGPGTRLTVL.

The chain joins TRBV15 to TRBJ2-7; the D gene could be TRBD1 or TRBD2 (6 bases each). Looked up from germline, CDR1 is LNHNV and CDR2 is YYDKDF (reference sequence). The CDR3 runs to 15 residues. V lost 0 bases, J lost 3 bases, and 12 bases lay in between. CDR3 nucleotide sequence: TGTGCCACCAGCAGAGATGGGAAGGGGGGCTACGAGCAGTACTTC. Translating it yields CATSRDGKGGYEQYF. The full variable domain, in which reference TRBV15 and TRBJ2-7 provide the parts outside the CDR3, is DAMVIQNPRYQVTQFGKPVTLSCSQTLNHNVMYWYQQKSSQAPKLLFHYYDKDFNNEADTPDNFQSRRPNTSFCFLDIRSPGLGDTAMYLCATSRDGKGGYEQYFGPGTRLTVT.

V and J are TRBV29-1 and TRBJ1-1; D ambiguous. Germline V gene data show CDR1 as SQVTM and CDR2 as ANQGSEA. V lost 1 base and J 0 bases, leaving 3 bases between the germline ends. The CDR3 extends over 12 amino acids. CDR3: CSVEGMNTEAFF. In DNA, the CDR3 is TGCAGCGTTGAAGGGATGAACACTGAAGCTTTCTTT.

CDR3 nucleotides: TGCGCCAGCAGCCCCGGCAGGGGGAATGAAAAACTGTTTTTT. Translating it yields CASSPGRGNEKLFF. The chain has TRBV4-1 and TRBJ1-4; TRBD1 matches 7 bases. The ends lost 4 bases at V and 5 bases at J; junction bases unmatched: 4. Germline loops: CDR1 MGHRA, CDR2 YSYEKL. The length of the CDR3 is 14 residues.

The gene calls are TRBV6-5 and TRBJ2-2, with TRBD2 matching 8 bases. Germline CDR1 and CDR2: MNHEY and SVGAGI. This CDR3 has 15 amino acids. V trimming: 6 bases; J trimming: 4 bases; junction bases outside the gene matches: 7. In nucleotides, the CDR3 is TGTGCCAGCAGGGGGCGGGGGGCAGGCACCGGGGAGCTGTTTTTT. The encoded protein is CASRGRGAGTGELFF.

The gene calls are TRBV7-2 and TRBJ1-4; TRBD1 might be the D (5 bases). Trimming pared 4 bases from V and 4 bases from J, leaving 10 bases between. The CDR3 consists of 14 residues. From germline, CDR1 is SGHTA and CDR2 FQGNSA. CDR3 coding DNA: TGTGCCAGCAGCTCAGACAGTTATAATGAAAAACTGTTTTTT. Amino acid sequence: CASSSDSYNEKLFF.

The chain combines TRBV18 with TRBJ1-5; 7 bases line up with TRBD1. Germline CDR1 is KGHSH and CDR2 is LQKENI. This CDR3 region has 15 residues. Trimming at V came to 3 bases and at J to 4 bases, leaving 6 bases not matched to a gene. CDR3: CASSPGTEPNQPQHF. CDR3 coding DNA: TGTGCCAGCTCACCCGGGACAGAGCCGAATCAGCCCCAGCATTTT.

The chain uses TRBV5-1 and TRBJ2-4, with 7 bases that match TRBD2. Per germline, CDR1 SGHRS and CDR2 YFSETQ. The V gene end was trimmed by 4 bases and the J gene end by 1 base; junction bases not matched to a gene: 8. This CDR3 contains 16 residues. CDR3 nucleotides: TGCGCCAGCAGCCGAGGACTAGGTAGCGCCAAAAACATTCAGTACTTC. This translates into CASSRGLGSAKNIQYF.

In DNA form, the CDR3 reads TGTGCCAGCAGCTTAGGGACAGGGGGCTATGCTAACTATGGCTACACCTTC. Protein: CASSLGTGGYANYGYTF. The chain recombines TRBV7-6 with TRBJ1-2, with 11 bases lining up with TRBD1. V dropped 1 base and J dropped 0; count of bases not matched to a gene: 4. CDR3 length: 17 residues. Germline values: CDR1 SGHVS, CDR2 FNYEAQ.

This chain uses TRBV6-5 with TRBJ2-5; 10 positions match TRBD1. Germline V CDR1 and CDR2: MNHEY, SVGAGI. V was pared by 6 bases and J by 5 bases, with 6 bases of the junction left unmatched. The CDR3 has 14 amino acids. The CDR3 protein is CASRTGGARETQYF. CDR3 coding DNA: TGTGCCAGCAGGACAGGGGGCGCGCGGGAGACCCAGTACTTC.